These T cell receptor beta chains were read from a single sample in a study of blood T cell repertoires in COVID-19. Assay used: immunoSEQ multiplex PCR; TCRdb lists only in-frame clones, some missing. Found here are nearly 70,000 clones, about 91% of them singletons; the top ten hold about 6.4%. The sample taken for sequencing was peripheral blood. Source of these receptors: a woman in her sixties or seventies with acute or convalescent COVID-19. CDR3s include the opening cysteine and the closing phenylalanine or tryptophan. A D gene is named only where the DNA matches it firmly. Clone sizes are given selectively: once, few, many, or a class where the clone is expanded.

d_call: -
v_call: TRBV12-3/TRBV12-4
clone_size: -
j_call: TRBJ2-5
cdr3_nt: TGTGCCAGCAGGCAAAAGGGGGAGACCCAGTACTTC
cdr3_aa: CASRQKGETQYF

d_call: -
v_call: TRBV3-1/TRBV3-2
clone_size: -
j_call: TRBJ1-1
cdr3_nt: TGTGCCAGCAGCCAAGAAGGACAAATGAACACTGAAGCTTTCTTT
cdr3_aa: CASSQEGQMNTEAFF

d_call: -
v_call: TRBV7-9
clone_size: -
j_call: TRBJ2-6
cdr3_nt: TGTGCCAGCAGCTTAGGCCCAGGGCAGGGATCTGGGGCCAACGTCCTGACTTTC
cdr3_aa: CASSLGPGQGSGANVLTF

d_call: TRBD1
v_call: TRBV14
clone_size: -
j_call: TRBJ2-3
cdr3_nt: TGTGCCACCCTAAGACAGGGGGCAAAGGGGTATGGCACAGATACGCAGTATTTT
cdr3_aa: CATLRQGAKGYGTDTQYF

d_call: TRBD2
v_call: TRBV23-1
clone_size: -
j_call: TRBJ2-1
cdr3_nt: TGCGCCAGCAGTCCGAGACTAGCGGGAGACGGGGAGTGTTCCTACAATGAGCAGTTCTTC
cdr3_aa: CASSPRLAGDGECSYNEQFF

d_call: -
v_call: TRBV28
clone_size: -
j_call: TRBJ1-1
cdr3_nt: TGTGCCAGCAGTTTGGCAGGCTGGAACACTGAAGCTTTCTTT
cdr3_aa: CASSLAGWNTEAFF

d_call: TRBD1
v_call: TRBV6-5
clone_size: once
j_call: TRBJ1-4
cdr3_nt: TGTGCCAGCAGTTACAAGGACAGGGAAAAACTGTTTTTT
cdr3_aa: CASSYKDREKLFF

d_call: -
v_call: TRBV30
clone_size: -
j_call: TRBJ1-2
cdr3_nt: TGTGCCTGGAGGGTAAAACTTATTAACTATGGCTACACCTTC
cdr3_aa: CAWRVKLINYGYTF

d_call: -
v_call: TRBV24-1
clone_size: -
j_call: TRBJ2-3
cdr3_nt: TGTGCCACCAGCCTTAGGGGAGATACGCAGTATTTT
cdr3_aa: CATSLRGDTQYF

d_call: TRBD1
v_call: TRBV5-4
clone_size: -
j_call: TRBJ2-7
cdr3_nt: TGTGCCAGCAGCTTGGAACAGGGGGCTGGAAGGCAGTACTTC
cdr3_aa: CASSLEQGAGRQYF

d_call: -
v_call: TRBV7-8
clone_size: -
j_call: TRBJ1-2
cdr3_nt: TGTGCCAGCAGCTTAAGGGAGGGTCGGCACTATGGCTACACCTTC
cdr3_aa: CASSLREGRHYGYTF

d_call: -
v_call: TRBV5-4
clone_size: once
j_call: TRBJ2-2
cdr3_nt: TGTGCCAGCAGCTATCCCAGGGGAAACACCGGGGAGCTGTTTTTT
cdr3_aa: CASSYPRGNTGELFF

d_call: -
v_call: TRBV14
clone_size: -
j_call: TRBJ2-2
cdr3_nt: TGTGCCAGCAGCCAAGGGAGGGGGCTATACACCGGGGAGCTGTTTTTT
cdr3_aa: CASSQGRGLYTGELFF

d_call: -
v_call: TRBV12-3/TRBV12-4
clone_size: -
j_call: TRBJ2-3
cdr3_nt: TGTGCCAGCAGCCAGACAGATACGCAGTATTTT
cdr3_aa: CASSQTDTQYF

d_call: -
v_call: TRBV9
clone_size: -
j_call: TRBJ1-2
cdr3_nt: TGTGCCAGCAGCGTAGCCCCGGACTATGGCTACACCTTC
cdr3_aa: CASSVAPDYGYTF

d_call: TRBD1
v_call: TRBV10-3
clone_size: few
j_call: TRBJ2-7
cdr3_nt: TGTGCCATCAGCGCTCGGGACAGGGCCGCAGGCGAGCAGTACTTC
cdr3_aa: CAISARDRAAGEQYF

d_call: TRBD1
v_call: TRBV6-5
clone_size: -
j_call: TRBJ1-2
cdr3_nt: TGTGCCAGCAGTTACTTTGGACAGGGAAGTGGCTACACCTTC
cdr3_aa: CASSYFGQGSGYTF

d_call: -
v_call: TRBV9
clone_size: -
j_call: TRBJ2-3
cdr3_nt: TGTGCCAGCAGCGTAGGTGTTCAGGGCTCAGATACGCAGTATTTT
cdr3_aa: CASSVGVQGSDTQYF

d_call: -
v_call: TRBV6-1
clone_size: -
j_call: TRBJ1-3
cdr3_nt: TGTGCCAGCAGTGACAGGGACATATATTTT
cdr3_aa: CASSDRDIYF

d_call: -
v_call: TRBV9
clone_size: -
j_call: TRBJ1-1
cdr3_nt: TGTGCCAGCAGCCCATACGGGGTCGCTGAAGCTTTCTTT
cdr3_aa: CASSPYGVAEAFF

d_call: TRBD1
v_call: TRBV5-1
clone_size: few
j_call: TRBJ1-2
cdr3_nt: TGCGCCAGCAGCGGAGGGGACAGCATCTATGGCTACACCTTC
cdr3_aa: CASSGGDSIYGYTF

d_call: TRBD2
v_call: TRBV5-1
clone_size: -
j_call: TRBJ2-1
cdr3_nt: TGCGCCAGCAGCTATAGCGGGGGGGCGTCCTACAATGAGCAGTTCTTC
cdr3_aa: CASSYSGGASYNEQFF

d_call: TRBD1
v_call: TRBV2
clone_size: -
j_call: TRBJ2-2
cdr3_nt: TGTGCCAGTGCCACAGGGGGCATGGGCACCGGGGAGCTGTTTTTT
cdr3_aa: CASATGGMGTGELFF

d_call: -
v_call: TRBV7-8
clone_size: -
j_call: TRBJ1-4
cdr3_nt: TGTGCCAGCAGCTTAGCCCCTGCAACTAATGAAAAACTGTTTTTT
cdr3_aa: CASSLAPATNEKLFF

d_call: -
v_call: TRBV7-9
clone_size: few
j_call: TRBJ2-7
cdr3_nt: TGTGCCAGCAGGTCCGGTGCCCACTACGAGCAGTACTTC
cdr3_aa: CASRSGAHYEQYF

d_call: TRBD2
v_call: TRBV5-6
clone_size: -
j_call: TRBJ2-5
cdr3_nt: TGTGCCAGCAGCGCCCTGACTAGCGGGGTGGAAGAGACCCAGTACTTC
cdr3_aa: CASSALTSGVEETQYF

d_call: -
v_call: TRBV7-2
clone_size: -
j_call: TRBJ1-2
cdr3_nt: TGTGCCAGCAGCTTAGACCTCATCTATCGTGGCTACACCTTC
cdr3_aa: CASSLDLIYRGYTF

d_call: TRBD1
v_call: TRBV7-2
clone_size: -
j_call: TRBJ1-1
cdr3_nt: TGTGCCAGCAGCTCGTTCAGGGGGAGCACTGAAGCTTTCTTT
cdr3_aa: CASSSFRGSTEAFF

d_call: -
v_call: TRBV29-1
clone_size: -
j_call: TRBJ2-1
cdr3_nt: TGCAGCGTTGAATTGGGGGGTTGGTTGCAGGTCAACTCCTACAATGAGCAGTTCTTC
cdr3_aa: CSVELGGWLQVNSYNEQFF

d_call: -
v_call: TRBV28
clone_size: -
j_call: TRBJ1-1
cdr3_nt: TGTGCCAGCCTCTCGGGAGAAGTGAACACTGAAGCTTTCTTT
cdr3_aa: CASLSGEVNTEAFF

d_call: -
v_call: TRBV4-1
clone_size: few
j_call: TRBJ1-2
cdr3_nt: TGCGCCAGCAGCCAATCGGGGGGGCTGATCGCCTATGGCTACACCTTC
cdr3_aa: CASSQSGGLIAYGYTF

d_call: -
v_call: TRBV11-1
clone_size: -
j_call: TRBJ2-2
cdr3_nt: TGTGCCAGCAGCTACTCGATACAGGGTTGGGCCGGGGAGCTGTTTTTT
cdr3_aa: CASSYSIQGWAGELFF

d_call: -
v_call: TRBV30
clone_size: -
j_call: TRBJ1-5
cdr3_nt: TGTGCCTGGAGGGGGGGGAGCGGGCCCCAGCATTTT
cdr3_aa: CAWRGGSGPQHF

d_call: TRBD1
v_call: TRBV18
clone_size: -
j_call: TRBJ2-7
cdr3_nt: TGTGCCAGCTCCCGACAGGGAAGCTCCTACGAGCAGTACTTC
cdr3_aa: CASSRQGSSYEQYF

d_call: -
v_call: TRBV24-1
clone_size: -
j_call: TRBJ2-2
cdr3_nt: TGTGCCACCAGTGATTCTAGCGGGGACAGGGGCAACACCGGGGAGCTGTTTTTT
cdr3_aa: CATSDSSGDRGNTGELFF

d_call: -
v_call: TRBV19
clone_size: once
j_call: TRBJ2-2
cdr3_nt: TGTGCCAGTAGCACTACAGGGAGGGGCACCGGGGAGCTGTTTTTT
cdr3_aa: CASSTTGRGTGELFF

d_call: TRBD1
v_call: TRBV24-1
clone_size: -
j_call: TRBJ2-3
cdr3_nt: TGTGCCACCAGTGATTCTAGTAACAGGGGAGATACGCAGTATTTT
cdr3_aa: CATSDSSNRGDTQYF

d_call: TRBD1
v_call: TRBV11-2
clone_size: -
j_call: TRBJ1-1
cdr3_nt: TGTGCCAGCAGCTTACTTAACAGGGGGCAGACTGAAGCTTTCTTT
cdr3_aa: CASSLLNRGQTEAFF

d_call: -
v_call: TRBV7-2
clone_size: -
j_call: TRBJ2-2
cdr3_nt: TGTGCCAGCAGCCCCGGCCGAGGCAGGGCGAACACCGGGGAGCTGTTTTTT
cdr3_aa: CASSPGRGRANTGELFF

d_call: TRBD2
v_call: TRBV6-2/TRBV6-3
clone_size: -
j_call: TRBJ2-7
cdr3_nt: TGTGCCAGCAGTTTCGACGGGAGGAGCTCCTACGAGCAGTACTTC
cdr3_aa: CASSFDGRSSYEQYF